A single sample gave rise to the 9 T cell receptor beta chains below, sequenced in a study of blood T cell repertoires in COVID-19. Measured with immunoSEQ multiplex PCR; TCRdb has only the in-frame clones, and not every one. The data contain some 89,000 clones, approximately 76% of them seen just once; the ten biggest clones take up over 6%. The sequencing input was peripheral blood. All receptors derive from a man between 65 and 79 years old with acute or convalescent COVID-19.

Written as DNA, the CDR3 is TGTGCCAGCAGCCATAGGACAGCGCCCTACGAGCAGTACTTC. Translated: CASSHRTAPYEQYF. J is TRBJ2-7 and V is TRBV11-2; D perhaps matches TRBD1 (6 bases). The V end was cut by 5 bases, the J end by 2 bases, with 13 bases between. CDR1 is SGHAT and CDR2 is FQNNGV in the germline V gene. The CDR3 loop spans 14 amino acids.

This clone was observed once. The chain links TRBV7-8 to TRBJ2-3, with D possibly matching TRBD2 (7 bases). The CDR3 extends over 16 amino acids. The germline CDR1 and CDR2 sequences are SGHVS and FQNEAQ. Deletions cut 1 base from V and 2 bases from J, with 13 bases between. CDR3 amino acids: CASSLVGGGLTDTQYF. CDR3 sequence (DNA): TGTGCCAGCAGCTTAGTAGGCGGGGGCCTCACAGATACGCAGTATTTT.

This clone was seen at least ten times. This chain joins TRBV12-3 or TRBV12-4 and TRBJ1-5; D uncertain. Between the trimmed V and J ends, which lost 5 bases and 4 bases, there was a span of 9 bases. The CDR3 is 13 amino acids. The CDR3 sequence: CASSPQANQPQHF. The CDR3 DNA sequence: TGTGCCAGCAGTCCCCAGGCTAATCAGCCCCAGCATTTT.

The rearrangement uses TRBV5-4 and TRBJ1-1; 12 bases align to TRBD1. The germline gives CDR1 SGHNT, CDR2 YYREEE (reference sequence). The CDR3 contains 16 residues. V trimming: 4 bases; J trimming: 4 bases; junction bases outside the gene matches: 8. CDR3 nucleotide sequence: TGTGCCAGCAGCCAGGGACAGGGGGCATTGTTCACTGAAGCTTTCTTT. Amino acids: CASSQGQGALFTEAFF.

This clone has just a few counts. V usage is TRBV30 and J usage is TRBJ2-6; possibly TRBD1 for D (6 bases). Germline CDR1 GTSNPN, CDR2 SVGIG (reference sequence). V lost 2 bases and J lost 2, with 7 bases in between. CDR3 length: 14 residues. In DNA form, the CDR3 reads TGTGCCTGGAGTTCAGGGGCTGGGGCCAACGTCCTGACTTTC. Protein: CAWSSGAGANVLTF.

The chain recombines TRBV12-5 with TRBJ1-2, with a tentative D call TRBD1 (5 bases). The germline gives CDR1 LGHNT, CDR2 FRNRAP. This CDR3 is built from 16 residues. The V end was cut by 0 bases, the J end by 4 bases, with 15 bases between. CDR3 DNA sequence: TGTGCTAGTGGTTTGGTACCGTCGGGGGGAGGCTATGGCTACACCTTC. Protein sequence: CASGLVPSGGGYGYTF.

This clone is a singleton in its sample. The J gene is TRBJ2-3, the V gene TRBV6-5; possible D gene TRBD2, 6 bases. From germline, CDR1 is MNHEY and CDR2 SVGAGI. V lost 6 bases and J 3 bases, leaving 13 bases between the germline ends. The CDR3 contains 14 residues. CDR3 amino acids: CASSDGGSTDTQYF. CDR3 DNA: TGTGCCAGCAGCGACGGAGGGAGTACAGATACGCAGTATTTT.

The chain recombines TRBV3-1 (or the pseudogene TRBV3-2) with TRBJ2-1; no reliable D call. V gave up 4 bases and J gave up 2 bases, with 12 bases separating them. The CDR3 consists of 15 residues. Per the germline V gene, CDR1 is LGHDT and CDR2 is YNNKEL (reference sequence). The CDR3 DNA reads TGTGCCAGCAGCCTCGAGGAAGTGCCCTACAATGAGCAGTTCTTC. This gives the protein CASSLEEVPYNEQFF.

About this clone itself: One junction end does not reproduce the germline sequence, and a read error may be involved. This chain joins TRBV6-5 and TRBJ2-5, with 11 positions matching TRBD1. This CDR3 comprises 15 residues. CDR1 is MNHEY and CDR2 is SVGAGI in the germline V gene. This CDR3 is CASSDSDRGPETQYF. The CDR3 coding sequence is TGTGCCAGCAGTGACTCGGACAGGGGGCCAGAGACCCAGTACTTC.